The TCR beta chain described here comes from a study of early T cells in non-severe SARS-CoV-2 infection. TCRdb ran MiXCR on the 5' RACE reads and lists one entry per CDR3 protein. The sample consists of tens of thousands of distinct CDR3 sequences, 4% to 5.5% of them appearing once. Many counts were recorded for this clonotype. CDR3 size: 15 residues. Germline values: CDR1 LGHNA, CDR2 YNFKEQ. Trimming shortened V by 4 bases and J by 5 bases, and 14 bases separated the two germline ends. The origin of this receptor is an adult who was a healthcare worker with PCR-confirmed SARS-CoV-2 infection or an uninfected control (not recorded which). Sequenced sample: whole blood. V usage is TRBV4-2 and J usage is TRBJ1-4; D is unclear. The CDR3 is CASSPRFDRNEKLFF. DNA of the CDR3: TGTGCCAGCAGCCCGAGATTTGATCGCAATGAAAAACTGTTTTTT.